The 23 T cell receptor beta chains listed next were all sequenced from one sample in a study of siplizumab effects on memory and regulatory T cells. This table comes from immunoSEQ multiplex PCR, and its TCRdb copy is limited to in-frame clones, with some not included. The sample has roughly 100,000 clones; under 95% are singletons. Sequenced: CD4+ T cells sorted from blood. These receptors were taken from a human donor in good health.

The V and J genes are TRBV27 and TRBJ2-1; TRBD2 aligns across 7 bases. The CDR3 length is 15 residues. V lost 2 bases and J lost 2; bases outside the gene matches: 3. CDR1 and CDR2 from the germline V gene are MNHEY and SMNVEV (reference sequence). CDR3: CASSLSREAYNEQFF. The CDR3 bases are TGTGCCAGCAGTTTAAGCCGGGAGGCCTACAATGAGCAGTTCTTC.

The chain uses TRBV11-3 and TRBJ1-1; D unresolved. The V end lost 1 base, the J end lost 4 bases, and 13 bases lay between the germline ends. The CDR3 has 15 amino acids. Germline V gene sequence: CDR1 SGHNT, CDR2 YENEEA. The CDR3 reads CASSLVPDPSTEAFF. The CDR3 DNA reads TGTGCCAGCAGCTTAGTCCCAGATCCATCCACTGAAGCTTTCTTT.

The chain carries TRBV5-5 and TRBJ2-1; 11 bases fit TRBD1. Germline V gene data show CDR1 as SGHKS and CDR2 as YYEKEE (reference sequence). V shed 3 bases, J shed 9 bases, and the junction held 5 bases outside the gene matches. This CDR3 is 14 amino acids long. The CDR3 sequence: CASSSDRGHGEQFF. The CDR3 DNA is TGTGCCAGCAGCTCGGACAGGGGGCACGGTGAGCAGTTCTTC.

The chain has TRBV9 and TRBJ2-3; perhaps TRBD1 as D (5 bases). The germline V and J ends were trimmed by 4 bases and 1 base, with 7 bases remaining between them. The CDR3 runs to 13 residues. Per the germline V gene, CDR1 is SGDLS and CDR2 is YYNGEE. CDR3 sequence reads: CASSTGRTDTQYF. In nucleotides, the CDR3 is TGTGCCAGCAGCACAGGCCGCACAGATACGCAGTATTTT.

This chain links TRBV30 with TRBJ2-3; D might be TRBD2 (6 bases). Germline V CDR1 and CDR2: GTSNPN, SVGIG (reference sequence). The CDR3 has 14 residues. Trimming stripped 0 bases from V and 4 bases from J, with 11 bases between. The CDR3 DNA reads as TGTGCCTGGAGTGTTCTTTCGGGGGCAGATACGCAGTATTTT. It is translated as CAWSVLSGADTQYF. The whole variable domain, remainder taken from reference TRBV30 and TRBJ2-3, is SQTIHQWPATLVQPVGSPLSLECTVEGTSNPNLYWYRQAAGRGLQLLFYSVGIGQISSEVPQNLSASRPQDRQFILSSKKLLLSDSGFYLCAWSVLSGADTQYFGPGTRLTVL.

V and J are TRBV7-9 and TRBJ2-1; 11 nucleotides line up with TRBD2. The germline V gene has CDR1 SEHNR and CDR2 FQNEAQ (reference sequence). The junction had 8 bases not matched to a gene; V was cut back by 5 bases and J by 5 bases. CDR3 length: 16 amino acids. The CDR3 region is CASSRSGRAGDNEQFF. CDR3 sequence (DNA): TGTGCCAGCAGCCGTAGCGGGAGGGCTGGCGACAATGAGCAGTTCTTC.

The chain is built from TRBV7-2 and TRBJ2-2, with TRBD2 as a possible D gene (5 bases). The CDR3 consists of 14 residues. Trimming took 2 bases from V and 5 from J, leaving 9 bases between them. Germline loops: CDR1 SGHTA, CDR2 FQGNSA. CDR3 in DNA: TGTGCCAGCAGCTTAACTAGACCTACCGGGGAGCTGTTTTTT. Translation: CASSLTRPTGELFF.

This chain links TRBV27 with TRBJ2-5; D is possibly TRBD2 (5 bases). The CDR3 is 16 residues long. V was cut by 4 bases and J by 1 base, with 16 bases left in between. Germline loops: CDR1 MNHEY, CDR2 SMNVEV (reference sequence). CDR3 protein: CASSSPGSRLQETQYF. As DNA, the CDR3 is TGTGCCAGCAGTTCGCCGGGGTCTCGCCTCCAAGAGACCCAGTACTTC.

This CDR3 reads CASNQDGGIGELFF. For the CDR3, the DNA is TGTGCCAGCAACCAGGACGGGGGTATCGGGGAGCTGTTTTTT. The chain employs TRBV11-1 and TRBJ2-2, with a tentative D call TRBD2 (6 bases). This CDR3 is built from 14 residues. Trimming cost V 7 bases and J 7 bases, with 16 bases left between them. Germline-derived CDR1 and CDR2 are SGHAT and FQDESV (reference sequence).

The chain recombines TRBV6-5 with TRBJ2-3; D gene ambiguous. CDR3 length: 14 residues. In germline, CDR1 is MNHEY, CDR2 SVGAGI. V lost 6 bases, J lost 2 bases, and 12 bases lay in between. CDR3 nucleotides: TGTGCCAGCAGCCCGGGCCTCACCACAGATACGCAGTATTTT. Protein: CASSPGLTTDTQYF.

The CDR3 coding sequence is TGTGCCAGCCTCGGCAGCCCCGGCAACTATGGCTACACCTTC. The encoded protein is CASLGSPGNYGYTF. The V gene is TRBV2, the J gene TRBJ1-2, with D unresolved. The CDR3 totals 14 residues. CDR1 and CDR2 from the germline V gene are SNHLY and FYNNEI. V gave up 8 bases and J gave up 2 bases, with 15 bases separating them. Based on the CDR3 plus reference TRBV2 and TRBJ1-2, the full variable domain is EPEVTQTPSHQVTQMGQEVILRCVPISNHLYFYWYRQILGQKVEFLVSFYNNEISEKSEIFDDQFSVERPDGSNFTLKIRSTKLEDSAMYFCASLGSPGNYGYTFGSGTRLTVV.

V usage is TRBV5-4 and J usage is TRBJ1-2, with 8 bases matching TRBD1. With 2 bases clipped from V and 3 bases from J, the junction kept 6 bases outside the gene matches. Germline assignment: CDR1 SGHNT and CDR2 YYREEE (reference sequence). The CDR3 sequence is 15 residues long. The CDR3 reads CASSFSRGRHYGYTF. CDR3 coding DNA: TGTGCCAGCAGCTTCTCCAGGGGGCGGCACTATGGCTACACCTTC.

V is TRBV7-9 and J is TRBJ2-1; 7 bases are shared with TRBD1. Losses at the gene ends were 0 bases for V and 6 bases for J; bases not matched to a gene: 11. The CDR3 totals 17 residues. In germline, CDR1 is SEHNR, CDR2 FQNEAQ (reference sequence). This chain's CDR3 is CASSLAKYRGLSNEQFF. The CDR3 DNA sequence: TGTGCCAGCAGCTTAGCAAAGTACAGGGGTCTTTCCAATGAGCAGTTCTTC.

The chain has TRBV19 and TRBJ2-1; TRBD2 agrees at 7 bases. The germline CDR1 and CDR2 sequences are LNHDA and SQIVND (reference sequence). The V and J ends lost 7 bases and 6 bases, in that order; junction bases with no gene match: 12. The CDR3 runs 15 residues. DNA for the CDR3: TGTGCCAGTACCCTAACGGGGGAGGGCCTCAATGAGCAGTTCTTC. This sequence encodes CASTLTGEGLNEQFF.

J is TRBJ1-5 and V is TRBV5-1; 7 bases line up with TRBD1. This CDR3 is 15 amino acids long. V lost 4 bases to trimming and J lost 0 bases; unmatched junction nucleotides: 4. The germline gives CDR1 SGHRS, CDR2 YFSETQ. CDR3 DNA sequence: TGCGCCAGCAGCCCGGGACAGTATAGCAATCAGCCCCAGCATTTT. Translating it yields CASSPGQYSNQPQHF.

The chain uses TRBV19 and TRBJ1-4; 7 bases fit TRBD1. Germline V gives CDR1 LNHDA, CDR2 SQIVND (reference sequence). V lost 5 bases to trimming and J lost 4 bases; unmatched junction nucleotides: 10. The CDR3 consists of 16 residues. As DNA, the CDR3 is TGTGCCAGTAGTTTACTACCGGGACAGAGTAATGAAAAACTGTTTTTT. Its protein is CASSLLPGQSNEKLFF.

J is TRBJ2-5 and V is TRBV5-4, with 13 nucleotides matching TRBD2. Trimming took 4 bases from V and 4 from J; bases not matched to a gene: 4. From germline, CDR1 is SGHNT and CDR2 YYREEE (reference sequence). CDR3 length equals 15 residues. For the CDR3, the DNA is TGTGCCAGCAGCGCACTAGCGGGGGGGCGAGAGACCCAGTACTTC. Its protein product is CASSALAGGRETQYF.

The CDR3 bases are TGCAGTGCTTCCACAGGCCCGTGGCAGTACTTC. Its translation is CSASTGPWQYF. This sequence joins TRBV20-1 and TRBJ2-7; maybe TRBD1 (5 bases). Trimming took 5 bases from V and 9 from J, leaving 14 bases between them. This CDR3 contains 11 residues. Germline V CDR1 and CDR2: DFQATT, SNEGSKA (reference sequence).

The chain is built from TRBV6-4 and TRBJ2-2; 10 positions match TRBD2. Losses at the gene ends were 4 bases for V and 0 bases for J; bases not matched to a gene: 5. The CDR3 is 17 amino acids. Germline CDR1 reads MRHNA; CDR2 reads SNTAGT. CDR3 residues: CASSAASGGANTGELFF. DNA for the CDR3: TGTGCCAGCAGTGCCGCTAGCGGGGGAGCGAACACCGGGGAGCTGTTTTTT.

The rearrangement joins TRBV7-3 to TRBJ2-2; D remains ambiguous. V was cut by 5 bases and J by 7 bases, with 20 bases left in between. Germline CDR1 reads SGHTA; CDR2 reads FQGTGA. The CDR3 runs 16 residues. The CDR3 here is CASSPTRAPPHGELFF. The CDR3 nucleotides read TGTGCCAGCAGCCCCACGCGAGCGCCCCCTCACGGGGAGCTGTTTTTT. Using reference TRBV7-3 and TRBJ2-2 for the parts outside the CDR3, the full variable domain is GAGVSQTPSNKVTEKGKYVELRCDPISGHTALYWYRQSLGQGPEFLIYFQGTGAADDSGLPNDRFFAVRPEGSVSTLKIQRTERGDSAVYLCASSPTRAPPHGELFFGEGSRLTVL.

This chain's CDR3 is CASSQDWVNEQFF. The CDR3 nucleotides read TGCGCCAGCAGCCAAGATTGGGTTAATGAGCAGTTCTTC. The chain uses TRBV4-3 and TRBJ2-1; D is unclear. Trimming shortened V by 0 bases and J by 7 bases, and 7 bases separated the two germline ends. Germline V gene lookup returns CDR1 LGHNA and CDR2 YSLEER. The CDR3 consists of 13 residues.

Points on this clone: A read error may produce the germline difference seen at one junction end. CDR3 nucleotides: TGTGCTAGCAGCTCGGGACTTTGGTCTGAAGCTTTCTTT. This gives the protein CASSSGLWSEAFF. V and J are TRBV7-7 and TRBJ1-1; D is perhaps TRBD1 (5 bases). The V gene's germline CDR1 is SSHAT and CDR2 FNYEAQ (reference sequence). The CDR3 consists of 13 residues.

This sequence joins TRBV9 and TRBJ2-5; 12 bases map to TRBD2. The V segment lost 4 bases and the J segment 4 bases; nucleotides outside the gene matches: 2. CDR3 length: 14 amino acids. Germline CDR1 and CDR2: SGDLS and YYNGEE. DNA of the CDR3: TGTGCCAGCAGCCTGACTAGCGGGAGAGAGACCCAGTACTTC. It codes for CASSLTSGRETQYF.